The following is a TCR beta chain sequence with its context. The data were taken from a study of blood T cell repertoires in COVID-19. The wider study: In each case, the material was cDNA or gDNA derived from T cells, B-cell-depleted T cells, or PBMCs.

Source study methods: It was from reference gene primer amplification that nucleated cell counts were estimated. Sequenced by immunoSEQ multiplex PCR; TCRdb stores in-frame clones only, minus some. The DNA gave D and trimming, while V, J and clone size come from that table. This table has about 300,000 clones, around 83% appearing once. The receptor comes from a woman between 50 and 59 years old with acute or convalescent COVID-19. Sample: peripheral blood.

The DNA for the CDR3 is TGCGCCAGCAGCTTGACTGAAAACGTCCTGACTTTC. It codes for CASSLTENVLTF. The chain couples TRBV5-1 to TRBJ2-6; no clear D. There are 12 residues in the CDR3. Germline loops: CDR1 SGHRS, CDR2 YFSETQ. Trimming removed 1 base from V and 10 bases from J, with 6 bases in between.